A single sample gave rise to the 19 T cell receptor beta chains below, sequenced in a study of cytomegalovirus exposure and HLA in healthy donors. Both 60 Vbeta primers and 13 Jbeta primers went into the PCR. Libraries were prepared by immunoSEQ multiplex PCR; TCRdb keeps only in-frame clonotypes and omits some of them. The data hold more than 150,000 clones, with around 81% observed a single time. The sequencing input was PBMCs. The source is a young woman in good health and CMV-seronegative.

The chain combines TRBV4-3 with TRBJ2-1; 12 bases fit TRBD2. Germline CDR1 and CDR2: LGHNA and YSLEER. This CDR3 region has 20 residues. V dropped 2 bases and J dropped 0; count of bases not matched to a gene: 11. The DNA for the CDR3 is TGCGCCAGCAGCCAAATAGGGCTAGCGGGGGGGCATAGCTCCTACAATGAGCAGTTCTTC. This translates into CASSQIGLAGGHSSYNEQFF.

This clone occurred a few times. V gene TRBV6-5 combines with J gene TRBJ2-3; the D gene is possibly TRBD2 (6 bases). The germline gives CDR1 MNHEY, CDR2 SVGAGI. Between the trimmed V and J ends, which lost 5 bases and 7 bases, there was a span of 13 bases. This CDR3 is built from 13 residues. This chain's CDR3 is CASSAPGSYTQYF. The DNA for the CDR3 is TGTGCCAGCAGTGCGCCCGGGAGTTATACGCAGTATTTT.

This clone has just one count. The rearrangement links TRBV5-5 to TRBJ1-5, with unresolved D. V lost 0 bases, J lost 2 bases, and 15 bases lay in between. The length of the CDR3 is 17 residues. CDR1 SGHKS and CDR2 YYEKEE come from the germline V gene (reference sequence). The CDR3 bases are TGTGCCAGCAGCTTGGATAATAGATTTTCCGGCAATCAGCCCCAGCATTTT. Translated: CASSLDNRFSGNQPQHF.

The chain is built from TRBV28 and TRBJ1-2, with D hard to call. V was cut by 6 bases and J by 0 bases, with 8 bases left in between. Germline V lookup: CDR1 MDHEN, CDR2 SYDVKM. The CDR3 is 13 residues long. CDR3 region: CASSIGTNYGYTF. As DNA, the CDR3 is TGTGCCAGCAGCATCGGGACTAACTATGGCTACACCTTC.

CDR3 bases: TGTGCCAGCAACCTACTAGCGGGAAATGACGAGCAGTACTTC. It yields the protein CASNLLAGNDEQYF. The rearrangement links TRBV5-6 to TRBJ2-7, with 10 bases that match TRBD2. This CDR3 contains 14 residues. J was trimmed by 5 bases and V by 6 bases; bases with no gene match: 8. Germline loops: CDR1 SGHDT, CDR2 YYEEEE.

The chain carries TRBV28 and TRBJ2-1, with TRBD1 matching over 10 bases. Germline CDR1 and CDR2: MDHEN and SYDVKM. The CDR3 has 15 amino acids. V was clipped by 7 bases and J by 1 base; unmatched bases: 4. The DNA of the CDR3 is TGTGCCAGCATACCGGGACAGGGGTCCTACAATGAGCAGTTCTTC. Its translation is CASIPGQGSYNEQFF.

The rearrangement joins TRBV7-2 to TRBJ2-5, with a weak D call TRBD2 (5 bases). Trimming took 5 bases from V and 5 from J, leaving 12 bases between them. This CDR3 has 13 amino acids. Germline V CDR1 and CDR2: SGHTA, FQGNSA. In DNA form, the CDR3 reads TGTGCCAGCAGCAGGGAATCGGGGGAGACCCAGTACTTC. Protein sequence: CASSRESGETQYF.

The rearrangement joins TRBV14 to TRBJ1-4, with 7 positions matching TRBD1. Germline V gives CDR1 SGHDN, CDR2 FVKESK. Losses at the gene ends were 4 bases for V and 4 bases for J; bases not matched to a gene: 6. The CDR3 has 15 residues. The CDR3 DNA sequence: TGTGCCAGCAGCCTCCCGGGACAGCTTAATGAAAAACTGTTTTTT. Amino acids: CASSLPGQLNEKLFF.

This chain joins TRBV18 and TRBJ2-7, with 10 nucleotides matching TRBD1. The length of the CDR3 is 14 residues. Germline trimming cut 5 bases from V and 6 bases from J; bases unmatched to any gene: 7. Germline V gene sequence: CDR1 KGHSH, CDR2 LQKENI. This CDR3 is CASSSPDRGSEQYF. DNA of the CDR3: TGTGCCAGCTCATCGCCGGACAGGGGGAGCGAGCAGTACTTC.

This chain uses TRBV5-4 with TRBJ2-5, with D possibly TRBD2 on 6 matching bases. V lost 5 bases, J lost 5 bases, and 19 bases lay in between. Germline V gene sequence: CDR1 SGHNT, CDR2 YYREEE (reference sequence). The CDR3 spans 15 residues. The CDR3 sequence is CASRRVGRGSETQYF. The CDR3 DNA is TGTGCCAGCAGACGGGTCGGGCGGGGTAGCGAGACCCAGTACTTC.

The chain recombines TRBV7-9 with TRBJ1-1; tentatively, D is TRBD1 (5 bases). Germline loops: CDR1 SEHNR, CDR2 FQNEAQ (reference sequence). The V gene lost 5 bases and the J gene lost 2 bases, with 12 bases spanning the gap. The CDR3 is 14 residues long. The CDR3 sequence is CASSPRQRNTEAFF. CDR3 nucleotides: TGTGCCAGCAGCCCCCGACAGAGAAACACTGAAGCTTTCTTT.

This clone has only one observation. CDR3 sequence (DNA): TGTGCCAGCAGCTTCCCGACAGGCTACAATGAGCAGTTCTTC. Translation: CASSFPTGYNEQFF. This chain connects TRBV7-2 to TRBJ2-1; TRBD1 might be the D (6 bases). This CDR3 contains 14 residues. With 3 bases removed from V and 3 bases from J, the gap between germline ends came to 9 bases. Per the germline V gene, CDR1 is SGHTA and CDR2 is FQGNSA.

The rearrangement uses TRBV9 and TRBJ2-7, with 7 nucleotides matching TRBD1. V lost 3 bases to trimming and J lost 1 base; unmatched junction nucleotides: 4. This CDR3 has 14 amino acids. Germline loops: CDR1 SGDLS, CDR2 YYNGEE. CDR3 coding DNA: TGTGCCAGCAGCGCTCCGGGACAGTCCTACGAGCAGTACTTC. Translation: CASSAPGQSYEQYF.

This chain uses TRBV5-6 with TRBJ2-2; 8 bases fit TRBD1. Germline assignment: CDR1 SGHDT and CDR2 YYEEEE. The CDR3 extends over 17 amino acids. The V segment lost 5 bases and the J segment 4 bases; nucleotides outside the gene matches: 13. CDR3 sequence reads: CASSTASHTGGTGELFF. For the CDR3, the DNA is TGTGCCAGCAGTACCGCCTCTCACACAGGGGGCACCGGGGAGCTGTTTTTT.

The rearrangement uses TRBV4-1 and TRBJ1-4; no clear D gene. Between the trimmed V and J ends, which lost 1 base and 7 bases, there was a span of 7 bases. CDR1 MGHRA and CDR2 YSYEKL come from the germline V gene. The CDR3 has 13 residues. CDR3 residues: CASSQGSGEKLFF. CDR3 nucleotide sequence: TGCGCCAGCAGCCAAGGATCAGGTGAAAAACTGTTTTTT.

This rearrangement joins TRBV18 to TRBJ2-2, with a possible D match to TRBD1 (6 bases). This CDR3 is built from 15 residues. Germline values: CDR1 KGHSH, CDR2 LQKENI. V dropped 1 base and J dropped 4 bases, with 10 bases sitting between them. Written as DNA, the CDR3 is TGTGCCAGCTCACCACGGGACATAAGCACCGGGGAGCTGTTTTTT. It codes for CASSPRDISTGELFF.

The chain uses TRBV7-9 and TRBJ2-3; 8 bases map to TRBD2. The CDR3 totals 14 residues. Germline values: CDR1 SEHNR, CDR2 FQNEAQ (reference sequence). Trimming cost V 6 bases and J 2 bases; bases outside gene matches: 4. The DNA of the CDR3 is TGTGCCAGCAGGGAGCGGGGGTCCACAGATACGCAGTATTTT. Translation: CASRERGSTDTQYF.

The CDR3 coding sequence is TGTGCCAGCAGTTTGTTGAGGTACGAGCAGTACTTC. Its translation is CASSLLRYEQYF. The genes are TRBV28 and TRBJ2-7, with D unresolved. This CDR3 comprises 12 residues. Trimming pared 3 bases from V and 4 bases from J, leaving 7 bases between. CDR1 and CDR2 (germline): MDHEN, SYDVKM.

This clone was counted a few times. V gene TRBV15 combines with J gene TRBJ2-6; D is uncertain. V was cut by 0 bases and J by 1 base, with 4 bases left in between. This CDR3 is 15 amino acids long. Germline V gives CDR1 LNHNV, CDR2 YYDKDF (reference sequence). CDR3 sequence (DNA): TGTGCCACCAGCAGAGATTTATCTGGGGCCAACGTCCTGACTTTC. Translated, it gives CATSRDLSGANVLTF.